This T cell receptor beta chain was recovered during a study of cytomegalovirus exposure and HLA in healthy donors. Broader study findings: The HLA-A and HLA-B alleles of most subjects were reportedly predicted accurately from TCR beta sequences. Indistinguishable V segments, including TRBV6-2 and TRBV6-3, were excluded.

PCR was performed using 60 Vbeta and 13 Jbeta primers. Profiled with immunoSEQ multiplex PCR; TCRdb holds only in-frame clones, not every one. The sample gives approximately 100,000 clones, around 85% of which show up once; 7% to 8.5% is in the top ten. Trimming took 3 bases from V and 11 from J; bases not matched to a gene: 6. Per the germline V gene, CDR1 is MNHNS and CDR2 is SASEGT. The CDR3 loop spans 13 amino acids. Concerning this clone: Antigen: not known.

The receptor was isolated from a man in his forties in good health and CMV-seropositive. The chain has TRBV6-1 and TRBJ1-1, with 10 positions matching TRBD1. The sequenced material came from PBMCs. CDR3 residues: CASSDRTGGQAFF. CDR3 bases: TGTGCCAGCAGTGACCGGACAGGGGGTCAGGCTTTCTTT.